These 31 T cell receptor beta chains share one sample of origin, sequenced in a study of T cell responses to AZD1222 COVID-19 vaccine. Here immunoSEQ multiplex PCR was the method, and the copy in TCRdb shows in-frame clones only, minus some. The table includes tens of thousands of clones, 70% to 90% detected once. The sequences come from peripheral blood, collected on day 0 of AZD1222 vaccination. The receptors originated from an adult in good health.

V gene TRBV5-6 combines with J gene TRBJ1-1; unclear D gene. V was pared by 4 bases and J by 5 bases, with 6 bases between. Per germline, CDR1 SGHDT and CDR2 YYEEEE. CDR3 length: 11 residues. CDR3 in amino acids: CASSVRTEAFF. The CDR3, as DNA: TGTGCCAGCAGCGTTAGGACTGAAGCTTTCTTT.

V and J are TRBV30 and TRBJ2-5; D assignment may be TRBD1 or TRBD2 (6 bases each). The CDR3 sequence is 14 residues long. Looked up from germline, CDR1 is GTSNPN and CDR2 is SVGIG (reference sequence). Trimming took off 1 base at V and 5 bases at J, with 14 bases between the two ends. CDR3 amino acids: CAWSEGGGRETQYF. DNA for the CDR3: TGTGCCTGGAGTGAGGGGGGAGGTAGGGAGACCCAGTACTTC. Based on the CDR3 plus reference TRBV30 and TRBJ2-5, the full variable domain is SQTIHQWPATLVQPVGSPLSLECTVEGTSNPNLYWYRQAAGRGLQLLFYSVGIGQISSEVPQNLSASRPQDRQFILSSKKLLLSDSGFYLCAWSEGGGRETQYFGPGTRLLVL.

This chain links TRBV29-1 with TRBJ2-7; the match to TRBD2 covers 10 bases. The CDR3 is made up of 14 amino acids. The V segment lost 7 bases and the J segment 5 bases; nucleotides outside the gene matches: 11. Germline assignment: CDR1 SQVTM and CDR2 ANQGSEA. The CDR3 nucleotides read TGCAGCGCCAGATTAGCGGGAGGCTCGAACGAGCAGTACTTC. Translation gives CSARLAGGSNEQYF.

This chain's CDR3 is CASSTPGTSGRFYNEQFF. The CDR3 region has the DNA TGTGCCAGCAGCACGCCGGGGACTAGCGGGAGGTTCTACAATGAGCAGTTCTTC. The chain employs TRBV7-8 and TRBJ2-1; 15 bases map to TRBD2. The V and J ends lost 5 bases and 3 bases, in that order; junction bases with no gene match: 8. Germline-derived CDR1 and CDR2 are SGHVS and FQNEAQ. There are 18 residues in the CDR3. Combining the CDR3 with reference TRBV7-8 and TRBJ2-1 gives the whole variable domain GAGVSQSPRYKVAKRGQDVALRCDPISGHVSLFWYQQALGQGPEFLTYFQNEAQLDKSGLPSDRFFAERPEGSVSTLKIQRTQQEDSAVYLCASSTPGTSGRFYNEQFFGPGTRLTVL.

The V gene is TRBV12-5, the J gene TRBJ2-2; unclear D gene. CDR1 and CDR2 (germline): LGHNT, FRNRAP. There are 15 residues in the CDR3. Trimming took 0 bases from V and 4 from J, leaving 9 bases between them. CDR3: CASGLVRIGTGELFF. The CDR3 region has the DNA TGTGCTAGTGGTTTGGTACGAATAGGCACCGGGGAGCTGTTTTTT.

V usage is TRBV24-1 and J usage is TRBJ2-2; D gene ambiguous. Trimming stripped 3 bases from V and 2 bases from J, with 6 bases between. This CDR3 is built from 14 residues. Germline assignment: CDR1 KGHDR and CDR2 SFDVKD. The CDR3 spells CATSDRFNTGELFF. DNA for the CDR3: TGTGCCACCAGTGATAGATTCAACACCGGGGAGCTGTTTTTT.

The chain links TRBV28 to TRBJ1-2; D remains ambiguous. Between the trimmed V and J ends, which lost 3 bases and 3 bases, there was a span of 14 bases. The CDR3 has 15 residues. Germline CDR1 MDHEN, CDR2 SYDVKM. The CDR3 DNA reads TGTGCCAGCAGTTTGGGCAGCGCTGATTACTATGGCTACACCTTC. Encoded protein: CASSLGSADYYGYTF.

The chain couples TRBV19 to TRBJ1-3; no reliable D call. Germline lookup yields CDR1 LNHDA and CDR2 SQIVND (reference sequence). The CDR3 is 13 residues long. V lost 7 bases and J lost 0, with 7 bases in between. The CDR3 loop is CASKTSSGNTIYF. The CDR3 nucleotides read TGTGCCAGTAAAACGAGCTCTGGAAACACCATATATTTT.

V and J are TRBV29-1 and TRBJ1-3; D is ambiguous. V lost 1 base, J lost 4 bases, and 14 bases lay in between. Germline V lookup: CDR1 SQVTM, CDR2 ANQGSEA. The CDR3 runs to 15 residues. As DNA, the CDR3 is TGCAGCGTTGAAGGGACGGCGGGTCCGGGAAACACCATATATTTT. This sequence encodes CSVEGTAGPGNTIYF.

The count of this clone is one. The chain combines TRBV7-3 with TRBJ2-1; TRBD2 matches at 11 bases. V lost 1 base, J lost 1 base, and 0 bases stayed unmatched. Germline lookup yields CDR1 SGHTA and CDR2 FQGTGA. The CDR3 has 16 amino acids. CDR3 in amino acids: CASSLIAGGSYNEQFF. DNA of the CDR3: TGTGCCAGCAGCTTAATAGCGGGAGGGTCCTACAATGAGCAGTTCTTC.

The chain joins TRBV5-6 to TRBJ1-5, with D possibly matching TRBD1 (5 bases). V gave up 4 bases and J gave up 4 bases, with 15 bases separating them. The CDR3 sequence is 15 residues long. The germline CDR1 and CDR2 sequences are SGHDT and YYEEEE. This chain's CDR3 is CASSPKSNRNQPQHF. CDR3 bases: TGTGCCAGCAGCCCAAAAAGTAACAGGAATCAGCCCCAGCATTTT.

The rearrangement links TRBV7-2 to TRBJ1-3; D gene ambiguous. The V gene's germline CDR1 is SGHTA and CDR2 FQGNSA. V lost 5 bases to trimming and J lost 4 bases, with 9 bases between them. The CDR3 contains 13 residues. This chain's CDR3 is CASSQSGGNTIYF. Written as DNA, the CDR3 is TGTGCCAGCAGCCAATCAGGCGGAAACACCATATATTTT.

The V and J genes are TRBV29-1 and TRBJ2-3, with 8 bases that match TRBD1. The CDR3 spans 13 residues. Germline trimming cut 7 bases from V and 4 bases from J; bases unmatched to any gene: 7. Per the germline V gene, CDR1 is SQVTM and CDR2 is ANQGSEA. The CDR3 reads CSESSRGPDTQYF. The CDR3 DNA sequence: TGCAGCGAGTCCTCCAGGGGGCCAGATACGCAGTATTTT.

The chain links TRBV5-1 to TRBJ1-6; 7 bases line up with TRBD1. V lost 0 bases and J lost 10; bases outside the gene matches: 10. From germline, CDR1 is SGHRS and CDR2 YFSETQ. The CDR3 loop spans 16 amino acids. The CDR3 DNA is TGCGCCAGCAGCTTGGAAGCCAGGGGGTATGGATCACCCCTCCACTTT. Translation: CASSLEARGYGSPLHF.

J is TRBJ1-1 and V is TRBV29-1, with 7 bases fitting TRBD1. With V trimmed by 4 bases and J by 0 bases, 8 bases remained unmatched. This CDR3 has 15 amino acids. Germline loops: CDR1 SQVTM, CDR2 ANQGSEA. For the CDR3, the DNA is TGCAGCGTTGCTGGTCCCGGGACAGTGAACACTGAAGCTTTCTTT. This translates into CSVAGPGTVNTEAFF. The whole variable domain, filled in from reference TRBV29-1 and TRBJ1-1, reads SAVISQKPSRDICQRGTSLTIQCQVDSQVTMMFWYRQQPGQSLTLIATANQGSEATYESGFVIDKFPISRPNLTFSTLTVSNMSPEDSSIYLCSVAGPGTVNTEAFFGQGTRLTVV.

This chain connects TRBV19 to TRBJ1-5; 8 bases fit TRBD1. The CDR3 contains 14 residues. V shed 7 bases and J 7 bases; nucleotides not matched to a gene: 9. Germline assignment: CDR1 LNHDA and CDR2 SQIVND (reference sequence). CDR3 in amino acids: CASTLDRAGQPQHF. The CDR3, as DNA: TGTGCCAGTACCCTGGACAGGGCTGGGCAGCCCCAGCATTTT.

The V gene is TRBV15, the J gene TRBJ1-5, with unresolved D. Germline V gene sequence: CDR1 LNHNV, CDR2 YYDKDF (reference sequence). V was pared by 5 bases and J by 2 bases, with 10 bases between. This CDR3 is 14 amino acids long. CDR3 nucleotides: TGTGCCACCAGCCTACATGGCGGCAATCAGCCCCAGCATTTT. This translates into CATSLHGGNQPQHF.

The V call is TRBV10-3, the J call TRBJ1-1, with TRBD1 identical over 9 bases. The CDR3 consists of 15 residues. Per germline, CDR1 ENHRY and CDR2 SYGVKD. The J segment lost 5 bases and the V segment lost 5 bases, leaving 9 bases of the junction unmatched. DNA of the CDR3: TGTGCCATCAGTTCTGAAACAGGGGGCAAGACTGAAGCTTTCTTT. Amino acids: CAISSETGGKTEAFF.

J is TRBJ1-2 and V is TRBV21-1; TRBD1 is the table's D call and was not checked against the DNA. TRBV21-1 is deemed a pseudogene. CDR3 length equals 15 residues. The CDR3 DNA sequence: TGTGCCAGCAGCAAAGGGCGCAGGGGAAACTATGGCTACACCTTC. This translates into CASSKGRRGNYGYTF.

The chain carries TRBV6-6 and TRBJ1-1; 10 bases fit TRBD1. Trimming at V came to 5 bases and at J to 5 bases, leaving 11 bases not matched to a gene. Germline CDR1 and CDR2: MNHNY and SVGAGI (reference sequence). The CDR3 contains 16 residues. CDR3 sequence (DNA): TGTGCCAGCAGTCGAAAGGGGACAGGGGAAGGGACTGAAGCTTTCTTT. Translated: CASSRKGTGEGTEAFF.

The CDR3 protein is CASSLATDTQYF. DNA of the CDR3: TGTGCCAGCAGCCTAGCTACAGATACGCAGTATTTT. The chain combines TRBV3-1 (or the pseudogene TRBV3-2) with TRBJ2-3; D ambiguous. This CDR3 region has 12 residues. V lost 4 bases to trimming and J lost 3 bases, with 5 bases between them. Germline V CDR1 and CDR2: LGHDT, YNNKEL (reference sequence).

The V gene is TRBV19, the J gene TRBJ1-4; the match to TRBD1 covers 11 bases. V lost 5 bases to trimming and J lost 7 bases; unmatched junction nucleotides: 6. CDR1 is LNHDA and CDR2 is SQIVND in the germline V gene (reference sequence). The CDR3 loop spans 15 amino acids. Written as DNA, the CDR3 is TGTGCCAGTAGTGCGAGGACAGGGGGCGGTGAAAAACTGTTTTTT. Translated, it gives CASSARTGGGEKLFF.

V is TRBV9 and J is TRBJ1-2; D may be TRBD1 (6 bases). The CDR3 length is 15 residues. Between the trimmed V and J ends, which lost 3 bases and 2 bases, there was a span of 14 bases. Germline V lookup: CDR1 SGDLS, CDR2 YYNGEE. The CDR3: CASSESRGPNYGYTF. In DNA form, the CDR3 reads TGTGCCAGCAGCGAGAGCCGGGGGCCAAACTATGGCTACACCTTC.

The genes are TRBV5-6 and TRBJ2-1; D might be TRBD1 (6 bases). V was trimmed by 4 bases and J by 6 bases, leaving 20 bases between them. Germline V CDR1 and CDR2: SGHDT, YYEEEE. The CDR3 loop spans 16 amino acids. CDR3 sequence (DNA): TGTGCCAGCAGCCTACTACAGGGTCCCAAAATCAATGAGCAGTTCTTC. Translated, it gives CASSLLQGPKINEQFF.

V is TRBV6-5 and J is TRBJ1-1; D is uncertain. The length of the CDR3 is 11 residues. Looked up from germline, CDR1 is MNHEY and CDR2 is SVGAGI. V gave up 9 bases and J gave up 0 bases, with 5 bases separating them. DNA for the CDR3: TGTGCCAGTAAAATGAACACTGAAGCTTTCTTT. The encoded protein is CASKMNTEAFF.

The rearrangement joins TRBV5-8 to TRBJ1-4, with a tentative D call TRBD1 (5 bases). This CDR3 region has 16 residues. V was trimmed by 4 bases and J by 3 bases, leaving 16 bases between them. Per germline, CDR1 SGHTS and CDR2 YDEGEE. The CDR3 coding sequence is TGTGCCAGCAGCCGAAAAAGCACAGGAGCTAATGAAAAACTGTTTTTT. This codes for CASSRKSTGANEKLFF. Variable domain in full (rest from reference TRBV5-8 and TRBJ1-4): EAGVTQSPTHLIKTRGQQATLRCSPISGHTSVYWYQQALGLGLQFLLWYDEGEERNRGNFPPRFSGRQFPNYSSELNVNALELEDSALYLCASSRKSTGANEKLFFGSGTQLSVL.

The V and J genes are TRBV6-1 and TRBJ2-5; D is possibly TRBD1 (5 bases). Germline V gene lookup returns CDR1 MNHNS and CDR2 SASEGT. This CDR3 region has 17 residues. The V end was cut by 1 base, the J end by 7 bases, with 22 bases between. The CDR3 loop is CASSEGRATRATGTQYF. The CDR3 bases are TGTGCCAGCAGTGAAGGGCGAGCCACCCGAGCCACAGGGACCCAGTACTTC.

This CDR3 reads CASSQRVAGPYGYTF. CDR3 nucleotide sequence: TGTGCCAGCAGCCAAAGGGTGGCGGGCCCCTATGGCTACACCTTC. The chain employs TRBV3-1 (or the pseudogene TRBV3-2) and TRBJ1-2; D call uncertain. The CDR3 totals 15 residues. With 2 bases removed from V and 4 bases from J, the gap between germline ends came to 14 bases. Germline CDR1 LGHDT, CDR2 YNNKEL (reference sequence).

J is TRBJ1-5 and V is TRBV10-1; no reliable D call. The CDR3 has 14 amino acids. The germline V gene encodes CDR1 WNHNN and CDR2 SYGVQD (reference sequence). The V gene lost 6 bases and the J gene lost 0 bases, with 9 bases spanning the gap. The CDR3 loop is CASSRRNSNQPQHF. CDR3 in DNA: TGCGCCAGCAGCCGACGGAATAGCAATCAGCCCCAGCATTTT.

This clone was counted a few times. The gene calls are TRBV5-1 and TRBJ2-1; a weak D match, TRBD2 (6 bases). Between the trimmed V and J ends, which lost 2 bases and 2 bases, there was a span of 11 bases. Germline V gene data show CDR1 as SGHRS and CDR2 as YFSETQ. The CDR3 loop spans 15 amino acids. DNA of the CDR3: TGCGCCAGCAGCTTACTTAGCGGAGCCTACAATGAGCAGTTCTTC. Translated, it gives CASSLLSGAYNEQFF.

The chain couples TRBV9 to TRBJ1-2; D is possibly TRBD1 (5 bases). The length of the CDR3 is 16 residues. Per the germline V gene, CDR1 is SGDLS and CDR2 is YYNGEE. Trimming removed 3 bases at V and 5 bases at J, with 20 bases between. The CDR3 DNA sequence: TGTGCCAGCAGCGCCGGACACTCCGGGTCTCCTTATGGCTACACCTTC. The encoded protein is CASSAGHSGSPYGYTF.